This TCR beta chain stems from a study of cytomegalovirus exposure and HLA in healthy donors. Overall study findings and caveats: When analyzed later, a missense DCLRE1C variant was found to be linked to TCR beta V- and J-gene trimming. The authors confirmed in vitro that three CMV-associated chains were specific for CMV antigens.

Of note for this clone: Its antigen is currently unknown.

With 60 Vbeta and 13 Jbeta primers, the PCR was carried out. Repertoires were generated with immunoSEQ multiplex PCR, while TCRdb's copy carries only in-frame clones and drops some. The sample records about 110,000 clones, approximately 81% being singletons. The clonotype originates from a man younger than 40 in good health and CMV-seronegative. The specimen was PBMCs.

DNA for the CDR3: TGCAGCGTTGAAGAGAGGACAGGGGGCTCGGAGACCCAGTACTTC. It encodes CSVEERTGGSETQYF. The V gene is TRBV29-1, the J gene TRBJ2-5, with 11 positions matching TRBD1. Germline loops: CDR1 SQVTM, CDR2 ANQGSEA. V was pared by 0 bases and J by 5 bases, with 5 bases of the junction left unmatched. This CDR3 comprises 15 residues.